This passage covers 9 T cell receptor beta chains from one sample sequenced in a study of T-cell reconstitution after alpha-beta-depleted transplantation in children. This sample's TCRbeta library carried unique molecular identifier barcodes. Via MiXCR, TCRdb re-called the PCR reads, giving one row per CDR3 protein. The data contain around 700,000 distinct CDR3 sequences, approximately 14% of them seen just once; the ten biggest clones take up 0.79%. The sample was PBMCs, taken before TCRalphabeta/CD19-depleted stem cell transplant. The receptors stem from a girl aged 2-10 years with congenital amegakaryocytic thrombocytopenia, due to receive a stem cell transplant.

At least ten counts were recorded for this clonotype. The genes are TRBV20-1 and TRBJ2-2, with 8 bases lining up with TRBD2. Germline assignment: CDR1 DFQATT and CDR2 SNEGSKA (reference sequence). The CDR3 is made up of 13 amino acids. V lost 6 bases, J lost 5 bases, and 5 bases stayed unmatched. Here the CDR3 reads CSARLALTGELFF. The CDR3, as DNA: TGCAGTGCCAGACTAGCGTTGACCGGGGAGCTGTTTTTT.

The chain carries TRBV20-1 and TRBJ2-7, with 13 bases that match TRBD2. CDR1 and CDR2 from the germline V gene are DFQATT and SNEGSKA (reference sequence). The length of the CDR3 is 15 residues. V dropped 5 bases and J dropped 8; count of bases not matched to a gene: 12. In DNA, the CDR3 is TGCAGTGCTGCCTACCCGGGACTAGCGGGATCCCAGCAGTACTTC. Amino acid sequence: CSAAYPGLAGSQQYF.

This clonotype was observed at least ten times. V and J are TRBV20-1 and TRBJ2-2; D gene uncertain. The CDR3 spans 13 residues. Germline V gene lookup returns CDR1 DFQATT and CDR2 SNEGSKA (reference sequence). The V end was cut by 3 bases, the J end by 5 bases, with 10 bases between. The CDR3 here is CSASFPRTGELFF. The CDR3, as DNA: TGCAGTGCTAGCTTTCCCCGAACCGGGGAGCTGTTTTTT.

In nucleotides, the CDR3 is TGCGCCAGCAGCCAACAGGGACTAGCAGGGGAGACCCAGTACTTC. It encodes CASSQQGLAGETQYF. The chain combines TRBV4-1 with TRBJ2-5; 9 positions agree with TRBD2. Losses at the gene ends were 2 bases for V and 5 bases for J; bases not matched to a gene: 6. The CDR3 has 15 amino acids. Looked up from germline, CDR1 is MGHRA and CDR2 is YSYEKL.

This clonotype was detected ten times or more. The CDR3 spells CSARGRELYNEQFF. CDR3 sequence (DNA): TGCAGTGCTAGGGGTCGGGAGCTCTACAATGAGCAGTTCTTC. The rearrangement joins TRBV20-1 to TRBJ2-1, with D possibly TRBD2 on 6 matching bases. The length of the CDR3 is 14 residues. The germline CDR1 and CDR2 sequences are DFQATT and SNEGSKA (reference sequence). Deletions cut 3 bases from V and 3 bases from J, with 12 bases between.

V usage is TRBV11-3 and J usage is TRBJ2-2; D not resolved. The CDR3 is made up of 15 amino acids. Germline V gene sequence: CDR1 SGHNT, CDR2 YENEEA. V dropped 5 bases and J dropped 4 bases, with 14 bases sitting between them. The CDR3 bases are TGTGCCAGCAGCGCCCGAAGTGGTCTCACCGGGGAGCTGTTTTTT. Amino acids: CASSARSGLTGELFF.

CDR3 sequence (DNA): TGCAGTGCTAGAGATGGGTCAGGCACGAGCAATCAGCCCCAGCATTTT. It translates to CSARDGSGTSNQPQHF. V and J are TRBV20-1 and TRBJ1-5, with D hard to call. The germline V gene encodes CDR1 DFQATT and CDR2 SNEGSKA (reference sequence). The CDR3 contains 16 residues. V was trimmed by 0 bases and J by 1 base, leaving 13 bases between them.

The chain has TRBV2 and TRBJ1-2; maybe TRBD1 (5 bases). The CDR3 runs 14 residues. Trimming shortened V by 6 bases and J by 0 bases, and 11 bases separated the two germline ends. Germline-derived CDR1 and CDR2 are SNHLY and FYNNEI. The CDR3 coding sequence is TGTGCCAGCAGAGGGGACCCTGCTAACTATGGCTACACCTTC. It is translated as CASRGDPANYGYTF.

The chain links TRBV6-4 to TRBJ2-1; no firm D call. The V and J ends lost 2 bases and 1 base respectively, with 9 bases between them. Germline V lookup: CDR1 MRHNA, CDR2 SNTAGT. This CDR3 is built from 15 residues. Written as DNA, the CDR3 is TGTGCCAGCAGTGACGTCGGTGGATCCTACAATGAGCAGTTCTTC. This gives the protein CASSDVGGSYNEQFF.